One sample yielded the 32 T cell receptor beta chains listed below, sequenced in a study of blood T cell repertoires in COVID-19. Method: immunoSEQ multiplex PCR; TCRdb's copy keeps in-frame clones and lacks some. The sample lists 390,000 or so clones; 75% to 90% were seen once. Sequencing was performed on peripheral blood. All receptors come from a woman in her thirties with active or convalescent COVID-19.

V is TRBV3-1 (or the pseudogene TRBV3-2) and J is TRBJ2-7; TRBD2 agrees at 11 bases. J gave up 4 bases and V 1 base, and 3 bases lay outside the gene matches. The CDR3 is 15 residues long. Germline CDR1 LGHDT, CDR2 YNNKEL (reference sequence). CDR3 region: CASSQAGLAEYEQYF. The CDR3 nucleotides are TGTGCCAGCAGCCAAGCGGGACTAGCGGAATACGAGCAGTACTTC.

This rearrangement joins TRBV7-2 to TRBJ2-1, with 12 bases identical to TRBD2. Losses at the gene ends were 1 base for V and 13 bases for J; bases not matched to a gene: 8. CDR1 is SGHTA, CDR2 FQGNSA, per germline. The CDR3 is 15 amino acids. The chain's CDR3 is CASSLDGTSGRTQFF. CDR3 DNA: TGTGCCAGCAGCTTAGACGGGACTAGCGGGCGGACACAGTTCTTC.

The chain links TRBV2 to TRBJ1-2; D not certain. Looked up from germline, CDR1 is SNHLY and CDR2 is FYNNEI. Trimming took off 7 bases at V and 4 bases at J, with 19 bases between the two ends. CDR3 length: 15 amino acids. The CDR3 loop is CASTEIERSPYGYTF. Written as DNA, the CDR3 is TGTGCCAGCACCGAGATCGAGCGATCCCCCTATGGCTACACCTTC.

This CDR3 reads CARSFGAWDRGEKLFF. The CDR3 DNA sequence: TGTGCCAGAAGCTTTGGAGCTTGGGACAGGGGGGAAAAACTGTTTTTT. The chain is built from TRBV5-3 and TRBJ1-4; the match to TRBD1 covers 11 bases. TRBV5-3 is treated as an ORF (open reading frame) with a function not yet certain. V lost 2 bases, J lost 8 bases, and 8 bases stayed unmatched. CDR3 length: 16 residues.

CDR3 nucleotide sequence: TGTGCCAGCAGTTACGGGCCAGGGGAGTCTGGAAACACCATATATTTT. Translating gives CASSYGPGESGNTIYF. The chain couples TRBV6-5 to TRBJ1-3; D is perhaps TRBD1 (6 bases). Germline CDR1 MNHEY, CDR2 SVGAGI. Trimming took 2 bases from V and 1 from J, leaving 12 bases between them. The length of the CDR3 is 16 residues.

This chain joins TRBV7-8 and TRBJ1-1; a weak D match, TRBD1 (5 bases). Germline CDR1 reads SGHVS; CDR2 reads FQNEAQ. The V end lost 5 bases, the J end lost 4 bases, and 11 bases lay between the germline ends. This CDR3 is built from 13 residues. DNA for the CDR3: TGTGCCAGCAGCCCACAAGGGGTCACTGAAGCTTTCTTT. It encodes CASSPQGVTEAFF. Complete variable domain (other parts from reference TRBV7-8 and TRBJ1-1): GAGVSQSPRYKVAKRGQDVALRCDPISGHVSLFWYQQALGQGPEFLTYFQNEAQLDKSGLPSDRFFAERPEGSVSTLKIQRTQQEDSAVYLCASSPQGVTEAFFGQGTRLTVV.

The chain uses TRBV7-9 and TRBJ2-7; 9 bases are a match to TRBD2. V was clipped by 1 base and J by 3 bases; unmatched bases: 7. Germline-derived CDR1 and CDR2 are SEHNR and FQNEAQ (reference sequence). CDR3 length: 16 residues. The CDR3 bases are TGTGCCAGCAGCTTAGTAGCAATAGCGGGAGACTACGAGCAGTACTTC. It is translated as CASSLVAIAGDYEQYF.

The CDR3 region has the DNA TGTGCCAGCTCCCGGGGGGGGGCTGGCTACACCTTC. Its protein is CASSRGGAGYTF. V and J are TRBV18 and TRBJ1-2, with D tentatively TRBD1 (6 bases). From germline, CDR1 is KGHSH and CDR2 LQKENI. There are 12 residues in the CDR3. V was shortened by 6 bases and J by 7 bases, with 12 bases between the two germline ends.

A remark on this clone: Different DNA sequences within this sample yield the same CDR3. The chain has TRBV5-1 and TRBJ2-1; 7 nucleotides line up with TRBD2. The CDR3 length is 15 residues. Trimming at V came to 2 bases and at J to 1 base, leaving 3 bases not matched to a gene. Germline V gene lookup returns CDR1 SGHRS and CDR2 YFSETQ. Here the CDR3 DNA reads TGCGCCAGCAGCTTAGGCGGGAGTTCCTACAATGAGCAGTTCTTC. Amino acids: CASSLGGSSYNEQFF.

This clone was seen once. The rearrangement joins TRBV6-5 to TRBJ2-6, with D hard to call. The germline CDR1 and CDR2 sequences are MNHEY and SVGAGI. V was shortened by 10 bases and J by 6 bases, with 19 bases between the two germline ends. The CDR3 has 15 amino acids. CDR3 in amino acids: CATSALFDAANVLTF. CDR3 sequence (DNA): TGTGCCACCTCGGCACTATTCGATGCGGCCAACGTCCTGACTTTC.

Notes on this clone: The junction does not match germline at one end; this may be a read error. The chain carries TRBV6-1 and TRBJ1-5, with D unresolved. Per the germline V gene, CDR1 is MNHNS and CDR2 is SASEGT. The CDR3 is 14 amino acids. The CDR3 reads CASGEPGLSQPQHF. CDR3 DNA sequence: TGTGCCAGCGGTGAGCCAGGTCTTTCGCAGCCCCAGCATTTT.

Note on this clone: The sample contains more than one DNA sequence encoding this CDR3. V is TRBV6-5 and J is TRBJ1-1; the D gene is possibly TRBD1 (6 bases). The CDR3 has 13 residues. With 6 bases removed from V and 2 bases from J, the gap between germline ends came to 10 bases. CDR1 and CDR2 (germline): MNHEY, SVGAGI. CDR3 sequence reads: CASRETGNTEAFF. As DNA, the CDR3 is TGTGCCAGCAGGGAGACAGGAAACACTGAAGCTTTCTTT.

CDR3 sequence (DNA): TGCAGCGTTCTCGGTAACACTGAAGCTTTCTTT. Amino acids: CSVLGNTEAFF. The V gene is TRBV29-1, the J gene TRBJ1-1; no firm D call. Trimming removed 5 bases at V and 2 bases at J, with 6 bases between. The CDR3 runs 11 residues. Germline-derived CDR1 and CDR2 are SQVTM and ANQGSEA.

This chain connects TRBV12-5 to TRBJ1-5; unclear D gene. Germline V gene sequence: CDR1 LGHNT, CDR2 FRNRAP. The CDR3 loop spans 14 amino acids. V lost 3 bases to trimming and J lost 0 bases, with 6 bases between them. The CDR3, as DNA: TGTGCTAGTGGTTTTGGGCCTAGCAATCAGCCCCAGCATTTT. It is translated as CASGFGPSNQPQHF.

A note on this clone: The limits of the CDR3 on the DNA are not certain, so only TCRdb's listed CDR3 is given. This chain connects TRBV5-3 to TRBJ2-5; TRBD1 is the table's D call, not checked against the DNA. TRBV5-3 is labeled an ORF, and its function is uncertain. A total of 22 residues make up the CDR3, ends included. This CDR3 reads CARSGDRTQETQYFGPGTRQYF.

This clone was picked up one time. The gene calls are TRBV19 and TRBJ1-2; D unresolved. The CDR3 extends over 16 amino acids. Trimming took 1 base from V and 4 from J, leaving 16 bases between them. Per germline, CDR1 LNHDA and CDR2 SQIVND (reference sequence). CDR3 amino acids: CASSIAHSGLAYGYTF. The CDR3 region has the DNA TGTGCCAGTAGTATAGCGCACTCCGGGTTGGCCTATGGCTACACCTTC.

This chain joins TRBV7-2 and TRBJ2-5; TRBD1 matches at 9 bases. Germline V gene sequence: CDR1 SGHTA, CDR2 FQGNSA. V dropped 4 bases and J dropped 5; count of bases not matched to a gene: 11. The CDR3 is made up of 16 amino acids. CDR3 bases: TGTGCCAGCAGCTCTACGGCACAGGGGGCAGGGGAGACCCAGTACTTC. The encoded protein is CASSSTAQGAGETQYF.

For this clone: The same CDR3 is also encoded by other DNA sequences in this sample. The chain recombines TRBV5-1 with TRBJ2-5; tentatively, D is TRBD2 (6 bases). The CDR3 is 14 residues long. V was trimmed by 1 base and J by 2 bases, leaving 9 bases between them. Germline V gene data show CDR1 as SGHRS and CDR2 as YFSETQ. The CDR3 spells CASSLTGGQETQYF. The CDR3 nucleotides read TGCGCCAGCAGCTTGACCGGGGGACAAGAGACCCAGTACTTC.

The rearrangement links TRBV24-1 to TRBJ1-2; the match to TRBD1 covers 9 bases. Looked up from germline, CDR1 is KGHDR and CDR2 is SFDVKD. J lost 6 bases, V lost 5 bases, and 3 bases had no gene match. This CDR3 is built from 13 residues. The DNA of the CDR3 is TGTGCCACCAGTGTTACAGGGGGCGATGGCTACACCTTC. Its translation: CATSVTGGDGYTF.

A word on this clone: Other DNA sequences from this sample encode an identical CDR3 as well. The chain links TRBV5-1 to TRBJ1-3; D is ambiguous. Germline values: CDR1 SGHRS, CDR2 YFSETQ. The V end lost 0 bases, the J end lost 0 bases, and 7 bases lay between the germline ends. This CDR3 contains 15 residues. CDR3 in amino acids: CASSLDGSSGNTIYF. The CDR3, as DNA: TGCGCCAGCAGCTTGGATGGCAGCTCTGGAAACACCATATATTTT.

The gene calls are TRBV19 and TRBJ1-1; 7 nucleotides line up with TRBD1. The V segment lost 5 bases and the J segment 5 bases; nucleotides outside the gene matches: 11. This CDR3 is built from 15 residues. Germline loops: CDR1 LNHDA, CDR2 SQIVND (reference sequence). CDR3 in DNA: TGTGCCAGTAGTGCTCAGACAGGGTTAGGGACTGAAGCTTTCTTT. Translation gives CASSAQTGLGTEAFF.

This chain links TRBV11-2 with TRBJ2-1; TRBD2 is a possible D gene (6 bases). From germline, CDR1 is SGHAT and CDR2 FQNNGV. The CDR3 runs to 15 residues. V lost 1 base to trimming and J lost 0 bases, with 7 bases between them. CDR3 loop: CASSLVGGSYNEQFF. CDR3 nucleotide sequence: TGTGCCAGCAGCTTAGTGGGGGGCTCCTACAATGAGCAGTTCTTC.

This clone came up once. The chain employs TRBV5-1 and TRBJ1-1; D perhaps matches TRBD1 (5 bases). V was trimmed by 4 bases and J by 0 bases, leaving 13 bases between them. This CDR3 is built from 15 residues. The germline V gene encodes CDR1 SGHRS and CDR2 YFSETQ. The CDR3 sequence: CASSATDRLNTEAFF. The CDR3 DNA is TGCGCCAGCAGCGCCACAGACAGATTGAACACTGAAGCTTTCTTT.

A few counts support this clone. V gene TRBV14 combines with J gene TRBJ2-7, with D possibly being TRBD1 (6 bases). The V end lost 0 bases, the J end lost 0 bases, and 18 bases lay between the germline ends. The CDR3 length is 18 residues. Germline CDR1 is SGHDN and CDR2 is FVKESK. The CDR3 DNA is TGTGCCAGCAGCCAAGAGGGTTATAGGGGGTCTAGCTCCTACGAGCAGTACTTC. Its protein product is CASSQEGYRGSSSYEQYF.

The chain joins TRBV10-2 to TRBJ2-1; 11 nucleotides align to TRBD2. V was clipped by 6 bases and J by 6 bases; unmatched bases: 4. The V gene's germline CDR1 is WSHSY and CDR2 SAAADI. The CDR3 loop spans 14 amino acids. The CDR3 nucleotides read TGCGCCAGCAGGACTAGCGGGACCGCCAATGAGCAGTTCTTC. It codes for CASRTSGTANEQFF.

The rearrangement uses TRBV6-5 and TRBJ1-5; 9 bases align to TRBD1. J lost 3 bases, V lost 6 bases, and 6 bases had no gene match. This CDR3 has 15 amino acids. Germline CDR1 is MNHEY and CDR2 is SVGAGI. The CDR3: CASRPGQGNNQPQHF. CDR3 nucleotides: TGTGCCAGCAGGCCCGGACAGGGGAACAATCAGCCCCAGCATTTT.

The genes are TRBV10-3 and TRBJ2-2; D uncertain. This CDR3 is built from 13 residues. V lost 3 bases and J lost 6, with 8 bases in between. The germline V gene encodes CDR1 ENHRY and CDR2 SYGVKD. CDR3 coding DNA: TGTGCCATCAGTGACTTCTCCGCCGGGGAGCTGTTTTTT. Its translation is CAISDFSAGELFF.

V and J are TRBV24-1 and TRBJ2-5; D might be TRBD1 (6 bases). This CDR3 has 16 amino acids. Germline CDR1 KGHDR, CDR2 SFDVKD. The germline V and J ends were trimmed by 7 bases and 5 bases, with 22 bases remaining between them. The CDR3 protein is CATRQAQGPIIETQYF. CDR3 in DNA: TGTGCCACCAGACAAGCACAGGGACCCATAATCGAGACCCAGTACTTC.

In the case of this clone: The same CDR3 is also encoded by other DNA sequences in this sample. The rearrangement links TRBV19 to TRBJ1-1, with 7 bases fitting TRBD1. Unmatched junction bases numbered 3, after V lost 3 bases and J lost 2 bases. The CDR3 has 14 residues. Germline-derived CDR1 and CDR2 are LNHDA and SQIVND (reference sequence). CDR3 in DNA: TGTGCCAGTAGTATTGGGACAGCCAACACTGAAGCTTTCTTT. Translation: CASSIGTANTEAFF.

The rearrangement joins TRBV27 to TRBJ1-2; possibly TRBD1 for D (5 bases). V lost 6 bases to trimming and J lost 10 bases, with 21 bases between them. The CDR3 is made up of 14 amino acids. Per the germline V gene, CDR1 is MNHEY and CDR2 is SMNVEV (reference sequence). The CDR3 region has the DNA TGTGCCAGCAGGCCCACCGGGACTAATGCCCACTACACCTTC. It specifies CASRPTGTNAHYTF.

The chain carries TRBV4-1 and TRBJ2-3; D perhaps matches TRBD1 (6 bases). The length of the CDR3 is 12 residues. Looked up from germline, CDR1 is MGHRA and CDR2 is YSYEKL. V lost 4 bases and J lost 6, with 8 bases in between. The CDR3 loop is CASSRTADTQYF. The CDR3 bases are TGCGCCAGCAGCCGGACAGCTGATACGCAGTATTTT.

The chain combines TRBV20-1 with TRBJ2-4; no definite D call. CDR3 size: 11 residues. Trimming removed 5 bases from V and 11 bases from J, with 13 bases in between. Germline CDR1 DFQATT, CDR2 SNEGSKA (reference sequence). CDR3 in amino acids: CSAEPPHFQYF. CDR3 sequence (DNA): TGCAGTGCTGAGCCCCCCCATTTTCAGTACTTC.